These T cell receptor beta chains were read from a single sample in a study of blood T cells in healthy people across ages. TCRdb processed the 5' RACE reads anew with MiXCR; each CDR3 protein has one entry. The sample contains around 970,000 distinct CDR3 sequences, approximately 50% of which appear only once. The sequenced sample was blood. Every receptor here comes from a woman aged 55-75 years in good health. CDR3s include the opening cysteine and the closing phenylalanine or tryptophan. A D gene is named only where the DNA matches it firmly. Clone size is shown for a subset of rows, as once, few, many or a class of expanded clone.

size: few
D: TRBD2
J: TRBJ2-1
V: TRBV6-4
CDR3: CASSNPGLAGGYNEQFF
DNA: TGTGCCAGCAGCAACCCGGGACTAGCGGGGGGTTACAATGAGCAGTTCTTC

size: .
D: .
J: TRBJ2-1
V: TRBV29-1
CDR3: CSVEKDDEQFF
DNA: TGCAGCGTTGAAAAGGACGATGAGCAGTTCTTC

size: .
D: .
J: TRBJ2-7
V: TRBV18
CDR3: CASRPESYEQYF
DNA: TGTGCCAGCCGTCCAGAGTCCTACGAGCAGTACTTC

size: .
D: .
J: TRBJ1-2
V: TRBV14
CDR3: CASSPFGGNYGYTF
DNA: TGTGCCAGCAGCCCCTTCGGAGGAAACTATGGCTACACCTTC

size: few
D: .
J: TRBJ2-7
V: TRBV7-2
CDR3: CASSFSSGETYEQYF
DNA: TGTGCCAGCAGCTTTAGTTCGGGAGAGACCTACGAGCAGTACTTC

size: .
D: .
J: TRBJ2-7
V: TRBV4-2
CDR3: CASSQLIITTKGAYEQYF
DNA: TGTGCCAGCAGCCAACTTATCATAACAACAAAGGGTGCCTACGAGCAGTACTTC

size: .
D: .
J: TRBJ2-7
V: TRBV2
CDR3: CASIQSARSYEQYF
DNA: TGTGCCAGCATCCAGTCAGCCCGCTCCTACGAGCAGTACTTC

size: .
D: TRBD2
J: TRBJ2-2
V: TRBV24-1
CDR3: CATTGTSGSPNTGKLFF
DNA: TGTGCCACCACAGGGACTAGCGGGAGCCCGAACACCGGGAAGCTGTTTTTT

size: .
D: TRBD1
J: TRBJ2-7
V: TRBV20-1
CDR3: CSASRGQASYEQYF
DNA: TGCAGTGCTAGTCGAGGACAGGCCTCCTACGAGCAGTACTTC

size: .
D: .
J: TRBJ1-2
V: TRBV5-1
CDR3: CASSLSRSGVGYTF
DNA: TGCGCCAGCAGCTTGTCTCGGTCGGGAGTAGGCTACACCTTC

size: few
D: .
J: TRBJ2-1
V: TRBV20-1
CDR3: CSASGQNNEQFF
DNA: TGCAGTGCCTCGGGACAAAACAATGAGCAGTTCTTC

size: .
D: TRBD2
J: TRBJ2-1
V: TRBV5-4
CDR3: CASSLAGEGRDEQFF
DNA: TGTGCCAGCAGCTTGGCGGGGGAGGGCCGGGATGAGCAGTTCTTC

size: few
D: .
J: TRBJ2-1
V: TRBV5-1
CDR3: CASSLEGGPNEQFF
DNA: TGCGCCAGCAGCTTGGAAGGGGGTCCCAATGAGCAGTTCTTC

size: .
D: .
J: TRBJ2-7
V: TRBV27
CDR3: CASSLGPSVSYEQYF
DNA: TGTGCCAGCAGTTTAGGACCGTCGGTCTCCTACGAGCAGTACTTC

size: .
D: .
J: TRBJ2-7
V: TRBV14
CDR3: CACSHGGFANQYF
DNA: TGTGCCTGCAGCCACGGGGGCTTTGCTAACCAGTACTTC

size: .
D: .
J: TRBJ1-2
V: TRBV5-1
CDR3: CASSLAVQGSYGYTF
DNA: TGCGCCAGCAGCTTGGCCGTTCAGGGCTCCTATGGCTACACCTTC

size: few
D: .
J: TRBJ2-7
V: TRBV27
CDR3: CASSFIDTVGEQYF
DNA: TGTGCCAGCAGTTTTATCGACACGGTTGGCGAGCAGTACTTC

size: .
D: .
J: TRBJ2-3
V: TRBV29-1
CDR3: CSVDRRGGTDTQYF
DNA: TGCAGCGTTGACAGACGAGGTGGCACTGATACGCAGTATTTT

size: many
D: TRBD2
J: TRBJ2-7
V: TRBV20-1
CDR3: CSARDSRLAGNEQYF
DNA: TGCAGTGCTAGAGATTCGCGACTAGCGGGAAACGAGCAGTACTTC

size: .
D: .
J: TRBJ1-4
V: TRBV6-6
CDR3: CASGEGGEKLFF
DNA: TGTGCCAGCGGTGAGGGGGGTGAAAAACTGTTTTTT

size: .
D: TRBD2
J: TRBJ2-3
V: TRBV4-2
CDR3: CASGRAGPDTQYF
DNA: TGTGCCAGCGGGAGGGCCGGTCCAGATACGCAGTATTTT

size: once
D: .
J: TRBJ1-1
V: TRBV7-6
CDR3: CASIKTPSGITEAFF
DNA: TGTGCCAGCATCAAAACCCCTTCTGGAATCACTGAAGCTTTCTTT

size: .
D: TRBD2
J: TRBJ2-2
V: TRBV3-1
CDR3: CASSPFRGGPDTGELFF
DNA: TGTGCCAGCAGCCCCTTCCGGGGAGGGCCTGATACCGGGGAGCTGTTTTTT

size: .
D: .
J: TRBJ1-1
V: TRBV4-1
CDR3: CASSQDQGNTEAFF
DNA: TGCGCCAGCAGCCAAGACCAGGGGAACACTGAAGCTTTCTTT

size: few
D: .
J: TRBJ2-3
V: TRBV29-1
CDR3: CSVLGSQGTDTQYF
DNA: TGCAGCGTCCTAGGGTCTCAGGGGACAGATACGCAGTATTTT

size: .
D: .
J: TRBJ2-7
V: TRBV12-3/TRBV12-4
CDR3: CASSLATGGKGYNEQYF
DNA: TGTGCCAGCAGTCTCGCGACAGGTGGGAAGGGGTACAATGAGCAGTACTTC

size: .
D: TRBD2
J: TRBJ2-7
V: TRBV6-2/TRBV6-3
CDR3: CASSWPVREGSYEQYF
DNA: TGTGCCAGCAGTTGGCCTGTGCGGGAGGGCTCCTACGAGCAGTACTTC

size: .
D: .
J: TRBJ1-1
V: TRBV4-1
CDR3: CASSQFKGVTEAFF
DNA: TGCGCCAGCAGCCAATTTAAGGGGGTGACTGAAGCTTTCTTT

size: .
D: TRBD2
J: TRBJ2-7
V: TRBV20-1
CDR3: CSARGARPGGHEQYF
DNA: TGCAGTGCTAGAGGGGCGCGACCGGGGGGACACGAGCAGTACTTC

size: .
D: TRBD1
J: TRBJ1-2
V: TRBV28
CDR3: CASEYRGPGDYGYTF
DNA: TGTGCCAGCGAATACAGGGGGCCTGGAGACTATGGCTACACCTTC

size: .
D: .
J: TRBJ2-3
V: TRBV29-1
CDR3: CSARVGAGTDTQYF
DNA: TGCAGCGCCCGAGTGGGGGCCGGCACAGATACGCAGTATTTT

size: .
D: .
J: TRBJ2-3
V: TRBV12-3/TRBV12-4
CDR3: CASSFPDSSSATQYF
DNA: TGTGCCAGCAGTTTCCCCGACTCCTCCAGTGCTACGCAGTATTTT

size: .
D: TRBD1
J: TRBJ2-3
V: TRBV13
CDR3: CASSPFGDRGITDTQYF
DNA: TGTGCCAGCAGCCCGTTTGGGGACAGGGGCATCACAGATACGCAGTATTTT

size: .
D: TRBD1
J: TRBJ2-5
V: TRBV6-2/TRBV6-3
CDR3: CASSYSRARGPETQYF
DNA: TGTGCCAGCAGTTACTCCCGGGCCAGGGGGCCGGAGACCCAGTACTTC

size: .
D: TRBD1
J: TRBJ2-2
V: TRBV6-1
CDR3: CASSEPGQGAGELFF
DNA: TGTGCCAGCAGTGAACCGGGACAGGGGGCCGGGGAGCTGTTTTTT

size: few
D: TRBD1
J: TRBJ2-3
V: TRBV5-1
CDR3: CASSLEGTGGTDTQYF
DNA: TGCGCCAGCAGCTTGGAGGGGACAGGGGGCACAGATACGCAGTATTTT

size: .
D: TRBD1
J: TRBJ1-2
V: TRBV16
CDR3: CASSQSGTGYGYTF
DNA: TGTGCCAGCAGCCAATCGGGGACAGGGTATGGCTACACCTTC

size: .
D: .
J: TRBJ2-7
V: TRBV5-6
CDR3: CASRATGTASYEQYF
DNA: TGTGCCAGCAGGGCGACCGGGACGGCGTCCTACGAGCAGTACTTC

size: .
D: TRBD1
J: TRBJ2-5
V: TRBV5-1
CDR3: CASSPPSGQGIETQYF
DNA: TGCGCCAGCAGCCCACCCTCCGGACAGGGCATAGAGACCCAGTACTTC

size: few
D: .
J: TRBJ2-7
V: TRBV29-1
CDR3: CSVSSFREGYEQYF
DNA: TGCAGCGTTTCTTCATTCCGGGAAGGCTACGAGCAGTACTTC

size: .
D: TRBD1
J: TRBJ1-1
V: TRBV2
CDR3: CASRRETGMNTEAFF
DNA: TGTGCCAGCAGGAGGGAGACAGGGATGAACACTGAAGCTTTCTTT